Each of the 5 T cell receptor beta chains below was sequenced from the same sample in a study of blood T cell repertoires in COVID-19 (dated by TCRdb to 2018 to 2021). The library relied on the immunoSEQ multiplex PCR assay. The immuneACCESS repertoire file appears here via TCRdb, limited to in-frame rearrangements. These files lack a portion of the clones; in checked studies, under half of the deficit traces to unresolved V genes, and the cause of the others is not known. Counted in this sample were more than 300,000 clones; roughly 83% of them appeared once. Under 2% of the sample comes from the top ten. The sample taken for sequencing was peripheral blood. The receptors here all came from a woman aged 45-59 years with acute or convalescent COVID-19.

Only one count was recorded for this clone. V gene TRBV27 combines with J gene TRBJ1-1; 12 bases map to TRBD1. The CDR3 is 15 residues long. The junction had 7 bases not matched to a gene; V was cut back by 4 bases and J by 7 bases. Germline CDR1 reads MNHEY; CDR2 reads SMNVEV (reference sequence). CDR3 sequence reads: CASSSGTGGYGEAFF. CDR3 nucleotides: TGTGCCAGCAGTTCCGGGACAGGGGGCTATGGTGAAGCTTTCTTT.

This rearrangement joins TRBV5-1 to TRBJ1-1; D not certain. In germline, CDR1 is SGHRS, CDR2 YFSETQ. CDR3 length: 14 amino acids. Trimming took off 1 base at V and 2 bases at J, with 9 bases between the two ends. CDR3 in DNA: TGCGCCAGCAGCTTGTTAGGAGATAACACTGAAGCTTTCTTT. Its translation: CASSLLGDNTEAFF.

The V gene is TRBV30, the J gene TRBJ2-6; 7 nucleotides agree with TRBD1. Trimming cost V 3 bases and J 1 base; bases outside gene matches: 0. Germline loops: CDR1 GTSNPN, CDR2 SVGIG (reference sequence). CDR3 length: 14 residues. The CDR3 nucleotides read TGTGCCTGGAGCAGGGGGTCTGGGGCCAACGTCCTGACTTTC. The encoded protein is CAWSRGSGANVLTF.

The genes are TRBV13 and TRBJ1-1; D possibly corresponds to TRBD1 (6 bases). V lost 3 bases and J 8 bases, leaving 10 bases between the germline ends. Germline V gene lookup returns CDR1 PRHDT and CDR2 FYEKMQ (reference sequence). This CDR3 contains 12 residues. As DNA, the CDR3 is TGTGCCAGCAGCTTTCGACAGGCGGAAGCTTTCTTT. Translated: CASSFRQAEAFF. Variable domain in full (rest from reference TRBV13 and TRBJ1-1): AAGVIQSPRHLIKEKRETATLKCYPIPRHDTVYWYQQGPGQDPQFLISFYEKMQSDKGSIPDRFSAQQFSDYHSELNMSSLELGDSALYFCASSFRQAEAFFGQGTRLTVV.

This chain connects TRBV7-2 to TRBJ2-7, with TRBD2 matching 10 bases. V shed 5 bases and J 8 bases; nucleotides not matched to a gene: 15. The CDR3 spans 16 residues. Germline CDR1 and CDR2: SGHTA and FQGNSA. The CDR3: CASSESSGGIPYQQYF. The DNA of the CDR3 is TGTGCCAGCAGCGAAAGTAGCGGGGGGATCCCGTACCAGCAGTACTTC. The complete variable domain, with remaining parts taken from reference TRBV7-2 and TRBJ2-7, reads GAGVSQSPSNKVTEKGKDVELRCDPISGHTALYWYRQSLGQGLEFLIYFQGNSAPDKSGLPSDRFSAERTGGSVSTLTIQRTQQEDSAVYLCASSESSGGIPYQQYFGPGTRLTVT.